The clone carrying this T cell receptor (beta chain) was seen a handful of times. The source of the sample is a study of cytotoxic CD8 clonotypes in ibrutinib-treated CLL. Across the study: For this cohort, patients were ten to twelve relapsed/refractory and some 15 treatment-naive, while 17 were IGHV unmutated. Response samples were obtained once patients had received a median about 11 months of treatment, range 6 to 36.

CDR1 and CDR2 from the germline V gene are SNHLY and FYNNEI. CDR3 size: 13 residues. V lost 4 bases to trimming and J lost 6 bases, with 10 bases between them. Around 2 micrograms of genomic DNA (from cryopreserved PBMCs) were used for TCR beta libraries. The planned depth of sequencing spanned 1 in 200,000 to 1 in 1 million T cells. Clones were read by immunoSEQ multiplex PCR, and TCRdb kept only the in-frame ones, dropping some. The table lists over 110,000 clones, about 91% of them singletons. The sample consisted of PBMCs, taken after 12 months of ibrutinib treatment. This sequence joins TRBV2 and TRBJ1-5; D gene ambiguous. This receptor was identified in a human donor with chronic lymphocytic leukemia. The CDR3 nucleotides read TGTGCCAGCAGTGTCTTGGCGGGTCAGCCCCAGCATTTT. It specifies CASSVLAGQPQHF.